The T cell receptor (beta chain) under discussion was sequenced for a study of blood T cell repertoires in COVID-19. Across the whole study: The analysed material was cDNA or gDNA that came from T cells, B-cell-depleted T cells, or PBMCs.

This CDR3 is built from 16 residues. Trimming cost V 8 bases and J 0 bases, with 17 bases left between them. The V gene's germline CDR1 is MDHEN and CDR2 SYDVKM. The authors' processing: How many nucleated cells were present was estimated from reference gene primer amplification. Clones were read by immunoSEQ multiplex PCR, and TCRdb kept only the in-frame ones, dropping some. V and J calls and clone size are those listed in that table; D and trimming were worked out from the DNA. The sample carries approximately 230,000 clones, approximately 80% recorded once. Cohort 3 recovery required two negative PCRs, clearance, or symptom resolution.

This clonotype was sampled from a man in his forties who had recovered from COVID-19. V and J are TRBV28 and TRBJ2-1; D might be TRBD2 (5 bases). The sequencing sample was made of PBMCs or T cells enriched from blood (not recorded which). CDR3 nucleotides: TGTGCCAGCTCCTTCTGGCGGACTTACTCCTACAATGAGCAGTTCTTC. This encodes CASSFWRTYSYNEQFF.